Detailed here is one T cell receptor beta chain. Its antigen remains unidentified. Treatment noted: roughly 11-day PBMC culture with coronavirus spike peptide pools or control peptides (ViraFEST assay). The entry originates in a study of vaccination and CD4 T cells after COVID-19. The wider study: Post-vaccine sample collection happened at a median of roughly 72 days after dose two, ranging 14 to 241.

V lost 10 bases, J lost 0 bases, and 2 bases stayed unmatched. This CDR3 contains 12 residues. Cultured CD4+ T cell DNA was sequenced using the Oncomine TCR Beta short-read assay. TCRdb recomputed calls from the PCR reads with MiXCR, one row per CDR3 protein. This sample has 13,000 or so distinct CDR3 sequences, with about four fifths found just once. Material: CD4+ T cells from blood, cultured in vitro. This sequence originates from a human donor who had recovered from COVID-19. The chain uses TRBV12-3 or TRBV12-4 and TRBJ2-7; 8 positions agree with TRBD1. The CDR3 protein is CATGQGSYEQYF. The CDR3 DNA sequence: TGTGCCACCGGACAGGGCTCCTACGAGCAGTACTTC.